The 17 T cell receptor beta chains in this list originate from one sample, sequenced in a study of blood T cell repertoires in COVID-19. The method was immunoSEQ multiplex PCR; TCRdb's version includes in-frame clones alone and lacks a portion of them. The data contain under 300,000 clones, 70% to 90% of them singletons. The sequenced material came from PBMCs or T cells enriched from blood (not recorded which). These receptors all come from a woman between 40 and 50 years old with acute COVID-19.

This clone was found once. The V call is TRBV5-1, the J call TRBJ1-1, with a weak D call TRBD1 (5 bases). CDR3 length: 16 amino acids. The V gene lost 3 bases and the J gene lost 0 bases, with 15 bases spanning the gap. Germline lookup yields CDR1 SGHRS and CDR2 YFSETQ. The CDR3 here is CASSSQGVLMNTEAFF. CDR3 sequence (DNA): TGCGCCAGCAGCTCTCAGGGTGTCCTCATGAACACTGAAGCTTTCTTT.

The gene calls are TRBV11-3 and TRBJ2-7; D may be TRBD2 (6 bases). The CDR3 loop spans 13 amino acids. Trimming took off 5 bases at V and 0 bases at J, with 8 bases between the two ends. Germline V gene lookup returns CDR1 SGHNT and CDR2 YENEEA. The CDR3 here is CASSPGASYEQYV. CDR3 nucleotides: TGTGCCAGCAGCCCGGGAGCCTCCTACGAGCAGTACGTC.

The chain combines TRBV7-2 with TRBJ1-4; 10 nucleotides line up with TRBD1. The V segment lost 3 bases and the J segment 7 bases; nucleotides outside the gene matches: 2. Germline CDR1 reads SGHTA; CDR2 reads FQGNSA. The CDR3 is 14 amino acids. The CDR3 nucleotides are TGTGCCAGCAGCTTGACAGGGGGCCGTGAAAAACTGTTTTTT. Protein sequence: CASSLTGGREKLFF.

The chain links TRBV5-6 to TRBJ1-4; D is uncertain. Germline V gives CDR1 SGHDT, CDR2 YYEEEE. Deletions cut 4 bases from V and 8 bases from J, with 18 bases between. The CDR3 length is 15 residues. This CDR3 reads CASSPDLSTGEKLFF. CDR3 sequence (DNA): TGTGCCAGCAGCCCCGACCTGTCGACGGGGGAAAAACTGTTTTTT.

This clone showed up just a few times. The V gene is TRBV7-6, the J gene TRBJ2-2; 13 bases align to TRBD2. The CDR3 runs to 16 residues. Germline CDR1 and CDR2: SGHVS and FNYEAQ. After removal of 5 bases from V and 7 bases from J, the junction contained 7 bases not matched to a gene. CDR3 in DNA: TGTGCCAGCAGCCACGGACTAGCGGGAGTCGACGGGGAGCTGTTTTTT. This translates into CASSHGLAGVDGELFF. The variable domain in full, with the rest retrieved from reference TRBV7-6 and TRBJ2-2, is GAGVSQSPRYKVTKRGQDVALRCDPISGHVSLYWYRQALGQGPEFLTYFNYEAQQDKSGLPNDRFSAERPEGSISTLTIQRTEQRDSAMYRCASSHGLAGVDGELFFGEGSRLTVL.

This sequence joins TRBV21-1 and TRBJ2-1; the table's TRBD1 call for D was not verified on the DNA. TRBV21-1 is reported as a pseudogene. This CDR3 has 11 amino acids. The CDR3 sequence is CASSKGQGPFF. The DNA for the CDR3 is TGTGCCAGCAGCAAAGGACAGGGCCCGTTCTTC.

The chain combines TRBV25-1 with TRBJ1-2; D is ambiguous. V lost 2 bases and J lost 13, with 20 bases in between. The CDR3 totals 14 residues. Germline V gives CDR1 MGHDK, CDR2 SYGVNS. The CDR3 reads CASSELGVSGRPTF. CDR3 in DNA: TGTGCCAGCAGTGAACTTGGGGTCAGTGGGAGACCCACCTTC.

This chain links TRBV3-1 (or the pseudogene TRBV3-2) with TRBJ1-6; D is perhaps TRBD1 (5 bases). There are 16 residues in the CDR3. Germline values: CDR1 LGHDT, CDR2 YNNKEL (reference sequence). V lost 3 bases and J 8 bases, leaving 17 bases between the germline ends. For the CDR3, the DNA is TGTGCCAGCAGCCAGGGAACCGGGACTTCTTATTCACCCCTCCACTTT. Translation: CASSQGTGTSYSPLHF.

V usage is TRBV4-1 and J usage is TRBJ1-4; possibly TRBD1 for D (6 bases). CDR1 is MGHRA and CDR2 is YSYEKL in the germline V gene. V lost 3 bases and J 9 bases, leaving 23 bases between the germline ends. The CDR3 runs to 17 residues. The CDR3: CASSQVQGTGPGKKLFF. The CDR3 bases are TGCGCCAGCAGCCAGGTTCAGGGCACAGGGCCCGGAAAAAAACTGTTTTTT.

The gene calls are TRBV10-3 and TRBJ2-1; tentatively, D is TRBD1 (5 bases). Germline V CDR1 and CDR2: ENHRY, SYGVKD. Between the trimmed V and J ends, which lost 6 bases and 3 bases, there was a span of 12 bases. The CDR3 has 14 amino acids. The CDR3 nucleotides read TGTGCCATCAGATCAGACAGCCTCTACAATGAGCAGTTCTTC. Translated, it gives CAIRSDSLYNEQFF.

V usage is TRBV4-3 and J usage is TRBJ1-1, with 8 bases fitting TRBD1. The CDR3 totals 14 residues. Losses at the gene ends were 5 bases for V and 7 bases for J; bases not matched to a gene: 9. Germline values: CDR1 LGHNA, CDR2 YSLEER. This CDR3 reads CASSEDRVRGEAFF. CDR3 in DNA: TGCGCCAGCAGCGAGGACAGGGTAAGGGGTGAAGCTTTCTTT.

This chain connects TRBV6-5 to TRBJ2-2; D not resolved. The CDR3 consists of 16 residues. V shed 2 bases and J shed 0 bases, with 10 bases lying between them. Looked up from germline, CDR1 is MNHEY and CDR2 is SVGAGI. The CDR3 region is CASSYRATANTGELFF. The DNA of the CDR3 is TGTGCCAGCAGTTACCGCGCTACCGCGAACACCGGGGAGCTGTTTTTT.

The chain couples TRBV7-9 to TRBJ2-2; TRBD2 might be the D (6 bases). The CDR3 sequence is 13 residues long. Trimming pared 5 bases from V and 4 bases from J, leaving 8 bases between. Germline V CDR1 and CDR2: SEHNR, FQNEAQ (reference sequence). CDR3 residues: CASSRDFTGELFF. CDR3 in DNA: TGTGCCAGCAGCAGGGACTTCACCGGGGAGCTGTTTTTT.

This clone appeared once. V and J are TRBV29-1 and TRBJ1-2; possible D gene TRBD1, 6 bases. The CDR3 runs 12 residues. Germline CDR1 SQVTM, CDR2 ANQGSEA. The V end lost 7 bases, the J end lost 6 bases, and 15 bases lay between the germline ends. DNA of the CDR3: TGCAGCGCCATAGGGGGGGCGAATGGCTACACCTTC. Amino acids: CSAIGGANGYTF.

This clone appeared a few times. The chain combines TRBV3-1 (or the pseudogene TRBV3-2) with TRBJ1-6; D remains unclear. The CDR3 is 13 residues long. Germline V gene data show CDR1 as LGHDT and CDR2 as YNNKEL (reference sequence). With 6 bases removed from V and 8 bases from J, the gap between germline ends came to 11 bases. CDR3: CASSRAGDSPLHF. CDR3 DNA: TGTGCCAGCAGTCGGGCCGGGGATTCACCCCTCCACTTT.

This chain connects TRBV27 to TRBJ2-1; unclear D gene. V dropped 0 bases and J dropped 10 bases, with 13 bases sitting between them. Germline CDR1 and CDR2: MNHEY and SMNVEV (reference sequence). CDR3 length: 14 residues. CDR3 DNA: TGTGCCAGCAGTTTATCCAGGCTTTCTGGGGAGCAGTTCTTC. Amino acid sequence: CASSLSRLSGEQFF.

This clone came up once. The chain links TRBV10-3 to TRBJ1-2, with TRBD1 matching over 8 bases. V shed 9 bases, J shed 0 bases, and the junction held 9 bases outside the gene matches. Germline V gene lookup returns CDR1 ENHRY and CDR2 SYGVKD. This CDR3 region has 15 residues. The CDR3 DNA sequence: TGTGCCATTGCCGTGAAACAGGGGGCTAACTATGGCTACACCTTC. Its protein product is CAIAVKQGANYGYTF.